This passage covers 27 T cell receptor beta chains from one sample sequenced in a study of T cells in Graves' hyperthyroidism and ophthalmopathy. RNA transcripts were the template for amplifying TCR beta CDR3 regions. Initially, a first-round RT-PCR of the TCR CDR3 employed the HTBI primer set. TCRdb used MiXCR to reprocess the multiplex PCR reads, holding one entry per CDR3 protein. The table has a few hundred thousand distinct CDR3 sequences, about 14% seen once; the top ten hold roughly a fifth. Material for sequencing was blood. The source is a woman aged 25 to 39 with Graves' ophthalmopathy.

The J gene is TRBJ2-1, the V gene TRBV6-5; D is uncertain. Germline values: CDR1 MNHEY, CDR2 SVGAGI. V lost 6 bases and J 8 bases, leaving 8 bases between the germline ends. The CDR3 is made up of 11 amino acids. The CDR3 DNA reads TGTGCCAGCAGGGGGTTCGATGAGCAGTTCTTC. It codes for CASRGFDEQFF.

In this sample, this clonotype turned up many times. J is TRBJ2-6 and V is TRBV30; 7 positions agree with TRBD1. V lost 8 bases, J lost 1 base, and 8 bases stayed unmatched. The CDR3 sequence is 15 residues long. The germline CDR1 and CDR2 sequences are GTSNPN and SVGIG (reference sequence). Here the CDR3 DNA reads TGTGCCCGAGGGGCAGGGGGTTCTGGGGCCAACGTCCTGACTTTC. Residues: CARGAGGSGANVLTF.

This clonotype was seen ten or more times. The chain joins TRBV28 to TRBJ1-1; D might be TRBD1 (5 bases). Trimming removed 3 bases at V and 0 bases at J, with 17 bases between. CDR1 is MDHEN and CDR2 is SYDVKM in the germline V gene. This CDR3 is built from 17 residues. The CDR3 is CASSFAPGAAMNTEAFF. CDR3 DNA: TGTGCCAGCAGTTTTGCGCCTGGGGCAGCCATGAACACTGAAGCTTTCTTT.

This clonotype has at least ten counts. This CDR3 is CSVEPRGGRADTQYF. For the CDR3, the DNA is TGCAGCGTTGAACCCAGGGGAGGACGGGCAGATACGCAGTATTTT. This chain connects TRBV29-1 to TRBJ2-3; D assignment may be TRBD1 or TRBD2 (6 bases each). V lost 2 bases, J lost 4 bases, and 16 bases lay in between. There are 15 residues in the CDR3. CDR1 is SQVTM and CDR2 is ANQGSEA in the germline V gene.

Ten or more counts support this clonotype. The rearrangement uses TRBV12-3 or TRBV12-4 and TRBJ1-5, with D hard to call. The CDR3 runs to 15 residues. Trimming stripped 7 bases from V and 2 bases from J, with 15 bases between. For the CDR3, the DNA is TGTGCCAGCACCTCGTCCTTCCGTGGCAATCAGCCCCAGCATTTT. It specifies CASTSSFRGNQPQHF.

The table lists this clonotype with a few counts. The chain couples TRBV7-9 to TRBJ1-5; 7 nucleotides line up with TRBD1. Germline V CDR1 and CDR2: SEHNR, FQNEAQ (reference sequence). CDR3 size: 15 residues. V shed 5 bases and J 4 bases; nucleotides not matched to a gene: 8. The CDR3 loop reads CASSSDREENQPQHF. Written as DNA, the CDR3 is TGTGCCAGCAGCAGTGACAGGGAGGAGAATCAGCCCCAGCATTTT.

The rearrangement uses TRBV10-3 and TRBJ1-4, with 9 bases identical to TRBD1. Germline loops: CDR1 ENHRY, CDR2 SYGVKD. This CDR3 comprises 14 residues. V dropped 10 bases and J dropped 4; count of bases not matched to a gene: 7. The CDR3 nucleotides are TGTGCCAGCCGCCGGACAGGGGTTAATGAAAAACTGTTTTTT. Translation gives CASRRTGVNEKLFF.

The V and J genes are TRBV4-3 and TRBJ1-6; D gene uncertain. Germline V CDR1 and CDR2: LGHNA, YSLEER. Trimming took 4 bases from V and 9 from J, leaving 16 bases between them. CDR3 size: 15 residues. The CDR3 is CASSLQVSGSSPLHF. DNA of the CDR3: TGCGCCAGCAGCCTCCAAGTGTCCGGGTCTTCACCCCTCCACTTT.

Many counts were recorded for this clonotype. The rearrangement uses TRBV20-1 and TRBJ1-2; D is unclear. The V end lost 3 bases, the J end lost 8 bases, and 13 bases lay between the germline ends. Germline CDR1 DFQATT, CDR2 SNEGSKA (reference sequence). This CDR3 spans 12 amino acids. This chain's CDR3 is CSASGRTRGYTF. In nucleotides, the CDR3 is TGCAGTGCTAGTGGCCGAACCCGGGGCTACACCTTC.

CDR3 protein: CASGLQGARGETQYF. The CDR3 coding sequence is TGTGCCAGCGGCTTACAGGGGGCTAGGGGTGAGACCCAGTACTTC. The rearrangement joins TRBV27 to TRBJ2-5, with 9 bases matching TRBD1. Germline-derived CDR1 and CDR2 are MNHEY and SMNVEV (reference sequence). The CDR3 has 15 amino acids. V was pared by 8 bases and J by 5 bases, with 12 bases of the junction left unmatched.

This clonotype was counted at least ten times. CDR3: CSAGNILAGTGELFF. CDR3 DNA: TGCAGTGCTGGGAACATATTAGCGGGCACCGGGGAGCTGTTTTTT. This sequence joins TRBV20-1 and TRBJ2-2; TRBD2 matches at 7 bases. This CDR3 contains 15 residues. V trimming: 5 bases; J trimming: 4 bases; junction bases outside the gene matches: 10. Germline V lookup: CDR1 DFQATT, CDR2 SNEGSKA (reference sequence).

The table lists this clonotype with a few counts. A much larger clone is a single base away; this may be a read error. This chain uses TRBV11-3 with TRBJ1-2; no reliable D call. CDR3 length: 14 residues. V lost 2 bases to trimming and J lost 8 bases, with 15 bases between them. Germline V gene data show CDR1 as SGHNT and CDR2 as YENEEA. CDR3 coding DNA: TGTGCCAGCAGCTTATCGGGAATTTCCTGCGGCTACACCTTC. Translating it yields CASSLSGISCGYTF. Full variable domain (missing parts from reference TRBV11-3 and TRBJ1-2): EAGVVQSPRYKIIEKKQPVAFWCNPISGHNTLYWYLQNLGQGPELLIRYENEEAVDDSQLPKDRFSAERLKGVDSTLKIQPAELGDSAVYLCASSLSGISCGYTFGSGTRLTVV.

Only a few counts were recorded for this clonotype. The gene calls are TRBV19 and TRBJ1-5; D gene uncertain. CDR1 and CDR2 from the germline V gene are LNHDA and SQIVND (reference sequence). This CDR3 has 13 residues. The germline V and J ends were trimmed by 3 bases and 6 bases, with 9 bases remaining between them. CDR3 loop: CASSMALFQPQHF. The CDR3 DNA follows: TGTGCCAGTAGTATGGCCCTTTTTCAGCCCCAGCATTTT. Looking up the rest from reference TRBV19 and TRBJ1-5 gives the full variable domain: DGGITQSPKYLFRKEGQNVTLSCEQNLNHDAMYWYRQDPGQGLRLIYYSQIVNDFQKGDIAEGYSVSREKKESFPLTVTSAQKNPTAFYLCASSMALFQPQHFGDGTRLSIL.

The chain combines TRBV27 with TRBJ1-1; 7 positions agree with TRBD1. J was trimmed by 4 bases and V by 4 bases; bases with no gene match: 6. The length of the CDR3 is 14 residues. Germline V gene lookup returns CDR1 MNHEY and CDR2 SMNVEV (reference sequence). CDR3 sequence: CASSYRGSITEAFF. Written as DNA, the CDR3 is TGTGCCAGCAGTTACAGGGGCTCGATCACTGAAGCTTTCTTT.

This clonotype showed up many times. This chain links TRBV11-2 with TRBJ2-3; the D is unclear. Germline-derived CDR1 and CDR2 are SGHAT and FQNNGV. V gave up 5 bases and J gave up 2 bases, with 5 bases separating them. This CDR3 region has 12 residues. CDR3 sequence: CASSPATDTQYF. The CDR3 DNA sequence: TGTGCCAGCAGCCCCGCCACAGATACGCAGTATTTT.

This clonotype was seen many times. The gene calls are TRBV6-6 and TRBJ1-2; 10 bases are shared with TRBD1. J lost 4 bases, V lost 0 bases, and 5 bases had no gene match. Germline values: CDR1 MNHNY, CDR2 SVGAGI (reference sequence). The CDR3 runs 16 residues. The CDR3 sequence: CASSYSETGGIYGYTF. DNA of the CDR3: TGTGCCAGCAGTTACTCGGAGACAGGGGGCATCTATGGCTACACCTTC.

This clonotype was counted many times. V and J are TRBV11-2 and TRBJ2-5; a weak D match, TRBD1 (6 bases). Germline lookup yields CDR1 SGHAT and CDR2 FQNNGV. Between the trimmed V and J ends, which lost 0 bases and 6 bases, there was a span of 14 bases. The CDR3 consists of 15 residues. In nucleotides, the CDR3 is TGTGCCAGCAGCTTAGATAATACAGGGATGAAGACCCAGTACTTC. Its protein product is CASSLDNTGMKTQYF.

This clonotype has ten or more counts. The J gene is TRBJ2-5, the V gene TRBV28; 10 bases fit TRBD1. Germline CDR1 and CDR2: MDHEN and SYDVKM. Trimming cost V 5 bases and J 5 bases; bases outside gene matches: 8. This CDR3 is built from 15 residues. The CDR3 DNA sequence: TGTGCCAGCAGTCACCCGACAGGGGGCTGGGAGACCCAGTACTTC. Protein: CASSHPTGGWETQYF.

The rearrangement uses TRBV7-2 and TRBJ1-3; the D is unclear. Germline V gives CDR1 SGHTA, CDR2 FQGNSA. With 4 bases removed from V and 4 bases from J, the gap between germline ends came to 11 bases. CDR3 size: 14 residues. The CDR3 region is CASSYMDSGNTIYF. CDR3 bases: TGTGCCAGCAGCTATATGGACTCCGGAAACACCATATATTTT.

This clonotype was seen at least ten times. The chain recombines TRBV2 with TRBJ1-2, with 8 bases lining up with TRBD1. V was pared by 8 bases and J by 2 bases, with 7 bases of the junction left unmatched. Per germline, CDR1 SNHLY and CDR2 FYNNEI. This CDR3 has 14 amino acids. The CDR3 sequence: CASSDRGSNYGYTF. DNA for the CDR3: TGTGCCAGCTCCGACAGGGGCTCAAACTATGGCTACACCTTC.

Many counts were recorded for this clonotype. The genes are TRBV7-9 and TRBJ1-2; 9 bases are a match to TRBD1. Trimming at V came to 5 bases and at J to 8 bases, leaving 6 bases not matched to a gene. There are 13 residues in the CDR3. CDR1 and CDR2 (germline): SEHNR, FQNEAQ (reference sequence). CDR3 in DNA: TGTGCCAGCAGCCCAGAGGACAGGGGCGGCTACACCTTC. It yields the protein CASSPEDRGGYTF.

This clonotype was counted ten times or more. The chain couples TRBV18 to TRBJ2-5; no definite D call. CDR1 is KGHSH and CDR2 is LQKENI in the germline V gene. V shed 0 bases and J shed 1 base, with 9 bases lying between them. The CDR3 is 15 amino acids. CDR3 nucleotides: TGTGCCAGCTCACCACCCTCCTTAGTCCAAGAGACCCAGTACTTC. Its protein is CASSPPSLVQETQYF.

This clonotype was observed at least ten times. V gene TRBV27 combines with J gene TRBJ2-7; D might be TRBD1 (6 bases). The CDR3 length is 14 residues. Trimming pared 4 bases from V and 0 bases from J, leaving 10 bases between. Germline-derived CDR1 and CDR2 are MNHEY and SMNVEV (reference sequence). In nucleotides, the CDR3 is TGTGCCAGCAGTTCCACACAGGGCTCCTACGAGCAGTACTTC. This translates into CASSSTQGSYEQYF.

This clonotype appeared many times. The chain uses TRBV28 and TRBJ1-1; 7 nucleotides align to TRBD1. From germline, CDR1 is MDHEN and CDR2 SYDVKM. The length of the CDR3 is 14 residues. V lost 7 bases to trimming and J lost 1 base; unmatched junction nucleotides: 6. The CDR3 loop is CASTGDRKNTEAFF. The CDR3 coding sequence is TGTGCCAGCACTGGGGACAGAAAGAACACTGAAGCTTTCTTT.

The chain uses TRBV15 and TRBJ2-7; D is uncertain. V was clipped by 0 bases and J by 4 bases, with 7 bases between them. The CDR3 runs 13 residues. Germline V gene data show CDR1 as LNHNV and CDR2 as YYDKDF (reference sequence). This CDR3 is CATSRDQGYEQYF. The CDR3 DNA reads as TGTGCCACCAGCAGAGATCAAGGTTACGAGCAGTACTTC.

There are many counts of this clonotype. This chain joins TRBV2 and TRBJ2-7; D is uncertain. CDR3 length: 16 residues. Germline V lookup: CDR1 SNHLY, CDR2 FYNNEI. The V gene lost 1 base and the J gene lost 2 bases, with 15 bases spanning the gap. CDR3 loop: CASSEVVISNTYEQYF. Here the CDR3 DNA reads TGTGCCAGCAGTGAAGTCGTAATTTCGAATACCTACGAGCAGTACTTC.

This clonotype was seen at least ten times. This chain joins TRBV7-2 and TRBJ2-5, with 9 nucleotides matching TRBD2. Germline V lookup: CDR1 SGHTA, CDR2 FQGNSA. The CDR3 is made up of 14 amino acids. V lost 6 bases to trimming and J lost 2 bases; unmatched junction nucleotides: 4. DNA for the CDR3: TGTGCCAGCAGGGCGGGGGGGCCTCAAGAGACCCAGTACTTC. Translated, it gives CASRAGGPQETQYF.